Each of the 32 T cell receptor beta chains below was sequenced from the same sample in a study of blood T cell repertoires in COVID-19. The protocol was immunoSEQ multiplex PCR, while the TCRdb copy is restricted to in-frame clones and leaves out a portion. The table has 40,000 to 55,000 clones, 70% to 85% seen once. Input material: peripheral blood. The receptors shown here come from a human donor in a cohort sampled during active COVID-19.

This clone was counted between two and nine times. J is TRBJ2-1 and V is TRBV7-2; D possibly corresponds to TRBD1 (6 bases). Germline CDR1 SGHTA, CDR2 FQGNSA. V lost 3 bases, J lost 4 bases, and 7 bases lay in between. CDR3 size: 13 residues. The CDR3 sequence is CASSFGQYNEQFF. The CDR3 nucleotides are TGTGCCAGCAGCTTCGGACAGTACAATGAGCAGTTCTTC.

The V call is TRBV28, the J call TRBJ2-2, with D possibly being TRBD2 (5 bases). Germline V gene sequence: CDR1 MDHEN, CDR2 SYDVKM. V lost 6 bases and J lost 6, with 20 bases in between. CDR3 length equals 16 residues. The CDR3 reads CASSREGWVSAGELFF. The CDR3 nucleotides are TGTGCCAGCAGCCGGGAAGGGTGGGTAAGCGCCGGGGAGCTGTTTTTT.

V and J are TRBV29-1 and TRBJ1-2; 7 positions agree with TRBD1. V gave up 3 bases and J gave up 6 bases; unmatched junction bases: 7. CDR3 length equals 13 residues. Looked up from germline, CDR1 is SQVTM and CDR2 is ANQGSEA. The CDR3 coding sequence is TGCAGCGTTGACGACAGGGTAGGGGATGGCTACACCTTC. It specifies CSVDDRVGDGYTF.

The chain uses TRBV2 and TRBJ1-5; D is perhaps TRBD1 (6 bases). This CDR3 region has 16 residues. Germline assignment: CDR1 SNHLY and CDR2 FYNNEI. Trimming took off 3 bases at V and 2 bases at J, with 14 bases between the two ends. The CDR3 DNA follows: TGTGCCAGCAGTGACAGGGGCGCAGGTGGCAATCAGCCCCAGCATTTT. Protein product: CASSDRGAGGNQPQHF.

This chain links TRBV30 with TRBJ1-4; maybe TRBD1 (5 bases). The CDR3 totals 14 residues. The germline V and J ends were trimmed by 0 bases and 8 bases, with 13 bases remaining between them. Germline CDR1 GTSNPN, CDR2 SVGIG (reference sequence). CDR3 nucleotide sequence: TGTGCCTGGAGTGTTCAGGGTTCTGGGGAAAAACTGTTTTTT. Translated: CAWSVQGSGEKLFF. The whole variable domain, remainder taken from reference TRBV30 and TRBJ1-4, is SQTIHQWPATLVQPVGSPLSLECTVEGTSNPNLYWYRQAAGRGLQLLFYSVGIGQISSEVPQNLSASRPQDRQFILSSKKLLLSDSGFYLCAWSVQGSGEKLFFGSGTQLSVL.

This clone was recorded a few times. The chain uses TRBV18 and TRBJ1-1; D gene ambiguous. Germline V gene sequence: CDR1 KGHSH, CDR2 LQKENI. The ends were cut back, 5 bases at V and 1 base at J, with 11 bases in the middle. CDR3 length equals 14 residues. The CDR3 DNA reads as TGTGCCAGCTCATTTTCTGCGGGGAACACTGAAGCTTTCTTT. This encodes CASSFSAGNTEAFF. The full variable domain, its missing parts supplied by reference TRBV18 and TRBJ1-1, is NAGVMQNPRHLVRRRGQEARLRCSPMKGHSHVYWYRQLPEEGLKFMVYLQKENIIDESGMPKERFSAEFPKEGPSILRIQQVVRGDSAAYFCASSFSAGNTEAFFGQGTRLTVV.

This clone was seen once. The genes are TRBV30 and TRBJ2-7; 7 nucleotides agree with TRBD1. This CDR3 region has 14 residues. The germline V gene encodes CDR1 GTSNPN and CDR2 SVGIG (reference sequence). V shed 3 bases and J 1 base; nucleotides not matched to a gene: 6. The CDR3 sequence: CAWRIGGASYEQYF. CDR3 coding DNA: TGTGCCTGGAGAATAGGGGGCGCTTCCTACGAGCAGTACTTC.

The chain joins TRBV18 to TRBJ2-2; 7 bases map to TRBD1. With V trimmed by 5 bases and J by 1 base, 4 bases remained unmatched. CDR3 length: 15 residues. From germline, CDR1 is KGHSH and CDR2 LQKENI. CDR3 residues: CASSSDRWNTGELFF. The CDR3 DNA reads TGTGCCAGCTCATCGGACAGGTGGAACACCGGGGAGCTGTTTTTT.

This chain uses TRBV2 with TRBJ2-2; tentatively, D is TRBD1 (5 bases). V was shortened by 6 bases and J by 2 bases, with 13 bases between the two germline ends. The CDR3 runs to 15 residues. Germline CDR1 and CDR2: SNHLY and FYNNEI. CDR3 sequence (DNA): TGTGCCAGCAGGGGGCCGGGCCGCAACACCGGGGAGCTGTTTTTT. The encoded protein is CASRGPGRNTGELFF.

The genes are TRBV5-1 and TRBJ2-7; 7 nucleotides match TRBD1. Unmatched junction bases numbered 11, after V lost 2 bases and J lost 6 bases. Germline lookup yields CDR1 SGHRS and CDR2 YFSETQ. The CDR3 contains 15 residues. CDR3 in amino acids: CASSLPTGNQGEQYF. The CDR3 DNA follows: TGCGCCAGCAGCTTACCGACAGGGAATCAGGGCGAGCAGTACTTC.

CDR3: CASRRQGFDYGYTF. CDR3 nucleotide sequence: TGTGCCAGCAGACGACAGGGCTTTGACTATGGCTACACCTTC. The chain combines TRBV6-5 with TRBJ1-2; 7 bases are shared with TRBD1. Per germline, CDR1 MNHEY and CDR2 SVGAGI. CDR3 length: 14 residues. The trim removed 6 bases at V and 3 bases at J, leaving 7 bases unmatched.

This sequence joins TRBV19 and TRBJ1-5; a weak D match, TRBD1 (6 bases). The CDR3 consists of 14 residues. The V gene lost 5 bases and the J gene lost 10 bases, with 18 bases spanning the gap. CDR1 is LNHDA, CDR2 SQIVND, per germline (reference sequence). DNA of the CDR3: TGTGCCAGTAGTTTTACCACCACCAGGGGACCCCAGCATTTT. It encodes CASSFTTTRGPQHF.

The rearrangement uses TRBV27 and TRBJ2-1; 10 nucleotides line up with TRBD2. Germline V gives CDR1 MNHEY, CDR2 SMNVEV (reference sequence). The ends lost 2 bases at V and 3 bases at J; junction bases unmatched: 1. The CDR3 covers 15 residues. CDR3 loop: CASSLLAGVYNEQFF. The DNA for the CDR3 is TGTGCCAGCAGTTTACTAGCGGGAGTCTACAATGAGCAGTTCTTC.

The V gene is TRBV6-5, the J gene TRBJ2-1; the match to TRBD2 covers 9 bases. The V gene end was trimmed by 0 bases and the J gene end by 4 bases; junction bases not matched to a gene: 1. Germline V gene data show CDR1 as MNHEY and CDR2 as SVGAGI. This CDR3 contains 15 residues. The DNA for the CDR3 is TGTGCCAGCAGTTACTCTAGCGGGGGTTACAATGAGCAGTTCTTC. It encodes CASSYSSGGYNEQFF.

The chain combines TRBV4-2 with TRBJ2-3, with D perhaps matching TRBD2 (5 bases). V was shortened by 1 base and J by 2 bases, with 10 bases between the two germline ends. This CDR3 contains 15 residues. Looked up from germline, CDR1 is LGHNA and CDR2 is YNFKEQ. The CDR3 region has the DNA TGTGCCAGCAGCCAAGTAGCGAGCCACACAGATACGCAGTATTTT. This gives the protein CASSQVASHTDTQYF.

The J gene is TRBJ1-3, the V gene TRBV28; unclear D gene. From germline, CDR1 is MDHEN and CDR2 SYDVKM. V was clipped by 6 bases and J by 4 bases, with 10 bases between them. This CDR3 is 13 amino acids long. CDR3 coding DNA: TGTGCCAGCAGATCTTCGGGGGGAAACACCATATATTTT. Translating gives CASRSSGGNTIYF.

V usage is TRBV7-5 and J usage is TRBJ2-2; the table calls TRBD2, which could not be checked here. TRBV7-5 is reported as a pseudogene. This CDR3 has 17 residues. Written as DNA, the CDR3 is TGTGCCAGAAGCTACATACGACTAGCGGGAGGGTGCGGGGAGCTGTTTTTT. It is translated as CARSYIRLAGGCGELFF.

The chain joins TRBV28 to TRBJ2-2; 8 nucleotides align to TRBD1. V lost 6 bases, J lost 4 bases, and 7 bases stayed unmatched. This CDR3 region has 15 residues. Germline assignment: CDR1 MDHEN and CDR2 SYDVKM. CDR3 sequence reads: CASSSSDRATGELFF. In DNA form, the CDR3 reads TGTGCCAGCAGCTCCTCGGACAGGGCCACCGGGGAGCTGTTTTTT.

The chain has TRBV19 and TRBJ1-3, with a weak D call TRBD1 (6 bases). This CDR3 is 12 amino acids long. V was cut by 7 bases and J by 8 bases, with 12 bases left in between. Germline CDR1 reads LNHDA; CDR2 reads SQIVND (reference sequence). This chain's CDR3 is CASTKGGDTIYF. CDR3 sequence (DNA): TGTGCCAGTACGAAGGGGGGGGACACCATATATTTT.

The chain couples TRBV5-1 to TRBJ2-7; possibly TRBD2 for D (6 bases). V was clipped by 2 bases and J by 4 bases, with 13 bases between them. The CDR3 totals 14 residues. CDR1 and CDR2 from the germline V gene are SGHRS and YFSETQ. The CDR3 reads CASSFGGKDYEQYF. CDR3 coding DNA: TGCGCCAGCAGCTTTGGAGGGAAGGATTACGAGCAGTACTTC. The full variable domain, with the rest looked up from reference TRBV5-1 and TRBJ2-7, is KAGVTQTPRYLIKTRGQQVTLSCSPISGHRSVSWYQQTPGQGLQFLFEYFSETQRNKGNFPGRFSGRQFSNSRSEMNVSTLELGDSALYLCASSFGGKDYEQYFGPGTRLTVT.

A single count supports this clone. This chain connects TRBV25-1 to TRBJ2-2; maybe TRBD1 (6 bases). The germline gives CDR1 MGHDK, CDR2 SYGVNS. The length of the CDR3 is 13 residues. V lost 5 bases to trimming and J lost 5 bases, with 9 bases between them. The CDR3 nucleotides read TGTGCCAGCAGTCGGACAGTTACCGGGGAGCTGTTTTTT. Protein sequence: CASSRTVTGELFF.

The gene calls are TRBV5-4 and TRBJ1-2; D perhaps matches TRBD1 (5 bases). V was clipped by 0 bases and J by 4 bases, with 13 bases between them. Germline CDR1 SGHNT, CDR2 YYREEE (reference sequence). The CDR3 loop spans 15 amino acids. CDR3 DNA: TGTGCCAGCAGCTTGGAAGGTGGGGCGCCCTATGGCTACACCTTC. This sequence encodes CASSLEGGAPYGYTF.

The chain recombines TRBV7-3 with TRBJ2-1, with 10 bases aligning to TRBD2. This CDR3 has 15 residues. With V trimmed by 5 bases and J by 5 bases, 6 bases remained unmatched. Per germline, CDR1 SGHTA and CDR2 FQGTGA. The CDR3 nucleotides are TGTGCCAGCAGCATAAGCGGGAGGGCCGACAATGAGCAGTTCTTC. This gives the protein CASSISGRADNEQFF. Full variable domain (remainder filled in from reference TRBV7-3 and TRBJ2-1): GAGVSQTPSNKVTEKGKYVELRCDPISGHTALYWYRQSLGQGPEFLIYFQGTGAADDSGLPNDRFFAVRPEGSVSTLKIQRTERGDSAVYLCASSISGRADNEQFFGPGTRLTVL.

This chain connects TRBV20-1 to TRBJ1-1, with 7 bases aligning to TRBD1. Germline lookup yields CDR1 DFQATT and CDR2 SNEGSKA (reference sequence). The CDR3 runs 15 residues. The V and J ends lost 3 bases and 6 bases, in that order; junction bases with no gene match: 13. CDR3 sequence: CSASLGDRNVPEAFF. CDR3 nucleotide sequence: TGCAGTGCTAGTCTCGGGGACAGAAACGTCCCTGAAGCTTTCTTT.

CDR3 nucleotides: TGTGCCAGCTGCCAACCGCCTGGACAGGGGGGTCAGCCCCAGCATTTT. Translating it yields CASCQPPGQGGQPQHF. V gene TRBV7-9 combines with J gene TRBJ1-5; 10 nucleotides line up with TRBD1. This CDR3 has 16 amino acids. CDR1 is SEHNR, CDR2 FQNEAQ, per germline (reference sequence). V lost 8 bases and J lost 6; bases outside the gene matches: 13.

The chain is built from TRBV6-5 and TRBJ2-4; 9 bases align to TRBD2. V dropped 0 bases and J dropped 1; count of bases not matched to a gene: 1. Germline V lookup: CDR1 MNHEY, CDR2 SVGAGI. This CDR3 is built from 16 residues. In nucleotides, the CDR3 is TGTGCCAGCAGTTACTCGCGGGAGGGTGCCAAAAACATTCAGTACTTC. Amino acid sequence: CASSYSREGAKNIQYF.

The chain combines TRBV28 with TRBJ2-7; tentative D call: TRBD2 (6 bases). CDR3 size: 14 residues. V was shortened by 3 bases and J by 3 bases, with 12 bases between the two germline ends. Per the germline V gene, CDR1 is MDHEN and CDR2 is SYDVKM. The CDR3: CASSFGGRIYEQYF. CDR3 bases: TGTGCCAGCAGTTTCGGGGGACGGATCTACGAGCAGTACTTC.

This clone occurred many times. This chain connects TRBV19 to TRBJ2-1; 9 bases are a match to TRBD2. Looked up from germline, CDR1 is LNHDA and CDR2 is SQIVND (reference sequence). The ends lost 2 bases at V and 3 bases at J; junction bases unmatched: 2. The CDR3 loop spans 15 amino acids. CDR3 nucleotide sequence: TGTGCCAGTAGTATATCGACTAGCGGCTACAATGAGCAGTTCTTC. Protein product: CASSISTSGYNEQFF. The full variable domain, completed using reference TRBV19 and TRBJ2-1, is DGGITQSPKYLFRKEGQNVTLSCEQNLNHDAMYWYRQDPGQGLRLIYYSQIVNDFQKGDIAEGYSVSREKKESFPLTVTSAQKNPTAFYLCASSISTSGYNEQFFGPGTRLTVL.

The chain combines TRBV6-5 with TRBJ1-6; no definite D call. Trimming cost V 4 bases and J 5 bases, with 12 bases left between them. The CDR3 covers 15 residues. CDR1 and CDR2 from the germline V gene are MNHEY and SVGAGI. This CDR3 reads CASSSNPGNNSPLHF. The CDR3 bases are TGTGCCAGCAGTTCAAACCCGGGGAATAATTCACCCCTCCACTTT.

This chain joins TRBV7-2 and TRBJ2-3, with D possibly matching TRBD2 (6 bases). Germline V gene sequence: CDR1 SGHTA, CDR2 FQGNSA. The V end lost 2 bases, the J end lost 6 bases, and 9 bases lay between the germline ends. The CDR3 loop spans 13 amino acids. The CDR3 nucleotides read TGTGCCAGCAGCTTACGGGAGTACGATACGCAGTATTTT. Translating gives CASSLREYDTQYF.

This chain links TRBV5-1 with TRBJ2-7; tentative D call: TRBD2 (7 bases). CDR3 length equals 14 residues. Germline V CDR1 and CDR2: SGHRS, YFSETQ. V lost 1 base, J lost 4 bases, and 12 bases lay in between. DNA for the CDR3: TGCGCCAGCAGCTTGCGGGGGGCTAGTTACGAGCAGTACTTC. This gives the protein CASSLRGASYEQYF. Full variable domain (rest looked up from reference TRBV5-1 and TRBJ2-7): KAGVTQTPRYLIKTRGQQVTLSCSPISGHRSVSWYQQTPGQGLQFLFEYFSETQRNKGNFPGRFSGRQFSNSRSEMNVSTLELGDSALYLCASSLRGASYEQYFGPGTRLTVT.

The V call is TRBV20-1, the J call TRBJ2-7, with 9 bases lining up with TRBD1. Looked up from germline, CDR1 is DFQATT and CDR2 is SNEGSKA (reference sequence). This CDR3 region has 13 residues. The V and J ends lost 3 bases and 4 bases, in that order; junction bases with no gene match: 4. The CDR3 DNA follows: TGCAGTGCTAGTGGGACAGGGAAATACGAGCAGTACTTC. Translated, it gives CSASGTGKYEQYF.